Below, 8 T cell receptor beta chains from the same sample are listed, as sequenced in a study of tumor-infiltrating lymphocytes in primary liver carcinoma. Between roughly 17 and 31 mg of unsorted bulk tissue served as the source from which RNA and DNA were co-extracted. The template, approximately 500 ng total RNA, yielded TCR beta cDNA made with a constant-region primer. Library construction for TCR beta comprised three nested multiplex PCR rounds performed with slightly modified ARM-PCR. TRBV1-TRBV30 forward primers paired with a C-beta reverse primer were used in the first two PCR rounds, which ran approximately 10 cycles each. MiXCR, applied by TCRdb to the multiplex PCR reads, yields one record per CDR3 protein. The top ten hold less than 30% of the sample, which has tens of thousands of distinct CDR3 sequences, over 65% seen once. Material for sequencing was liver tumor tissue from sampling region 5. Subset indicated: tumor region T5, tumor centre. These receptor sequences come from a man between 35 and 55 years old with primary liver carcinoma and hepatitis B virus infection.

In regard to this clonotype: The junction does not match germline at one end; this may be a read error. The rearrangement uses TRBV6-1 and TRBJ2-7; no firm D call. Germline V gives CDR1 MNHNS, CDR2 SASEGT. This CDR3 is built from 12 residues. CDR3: CASSEVSYEQYF. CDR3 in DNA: TGTGCCAGCAGTGAAGTGTCCTACGAGCAGTATTTC.

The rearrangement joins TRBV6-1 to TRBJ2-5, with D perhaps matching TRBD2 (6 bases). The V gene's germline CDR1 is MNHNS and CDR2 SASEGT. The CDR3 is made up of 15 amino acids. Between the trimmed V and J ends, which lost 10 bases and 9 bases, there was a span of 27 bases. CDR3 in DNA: TGTGCCATCGGTGGGGGGTCAGGCCATGGGGAGGCCCAGTACTTC. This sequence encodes CAIGGGSGHGEAQYF.

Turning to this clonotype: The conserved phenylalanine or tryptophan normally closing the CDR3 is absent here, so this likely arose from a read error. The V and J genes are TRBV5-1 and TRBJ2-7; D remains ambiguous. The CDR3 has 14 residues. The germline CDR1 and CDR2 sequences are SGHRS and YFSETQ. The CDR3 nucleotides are TGCGCCAGTAGCTTGGTTCTGGGTGGCGGCGAGCAGTACTCC. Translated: CASSLVLGGGEQYS.

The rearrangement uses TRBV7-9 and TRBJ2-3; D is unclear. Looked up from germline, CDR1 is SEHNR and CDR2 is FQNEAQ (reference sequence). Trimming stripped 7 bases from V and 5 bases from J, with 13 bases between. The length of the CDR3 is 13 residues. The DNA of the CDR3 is TGTGCCAGCAACAATAACATGGTAGATACGCAGTATTTT. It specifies CASNNNMVDTQYF.

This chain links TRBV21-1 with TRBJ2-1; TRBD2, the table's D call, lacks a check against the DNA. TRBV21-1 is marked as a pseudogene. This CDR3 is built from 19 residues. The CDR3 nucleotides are TGTGCCAGCAGCACAGAGGCCGACTATCGGGTTTTTCAGGGAAATGAGCAGTTCTTC. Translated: CASSTEADYRVFQGNEQFF.

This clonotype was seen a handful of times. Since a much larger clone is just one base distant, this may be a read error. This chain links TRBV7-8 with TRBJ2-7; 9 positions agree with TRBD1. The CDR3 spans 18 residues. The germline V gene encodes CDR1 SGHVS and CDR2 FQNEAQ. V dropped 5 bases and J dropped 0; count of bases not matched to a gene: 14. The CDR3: CASSPSRLGQGSSYEQYF. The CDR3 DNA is TGTGCCAGCAGCCCGAGCCGACTGGGACAGGGATCCTCCTACGAGCAGTACTTC.

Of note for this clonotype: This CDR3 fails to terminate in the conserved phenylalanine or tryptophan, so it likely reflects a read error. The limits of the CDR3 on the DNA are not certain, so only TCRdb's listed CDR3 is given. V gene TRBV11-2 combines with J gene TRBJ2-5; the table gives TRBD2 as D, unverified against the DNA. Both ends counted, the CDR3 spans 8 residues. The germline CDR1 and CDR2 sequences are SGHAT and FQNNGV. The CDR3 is CASSLLAG.

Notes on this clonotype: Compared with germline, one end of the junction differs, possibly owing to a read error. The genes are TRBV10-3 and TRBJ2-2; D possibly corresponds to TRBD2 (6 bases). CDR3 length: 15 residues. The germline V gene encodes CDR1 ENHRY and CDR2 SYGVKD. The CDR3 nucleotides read TGTGCCATCAGGGCGGGACGGAAGAACACAGAGGAGCGGTTTTTT. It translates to CAIRAGRKNTEERFF.